Listed below are T cell receptor beta chains from one sample, sequenced in a study of T cell repertoires in cytomegalovirus infection. What these receptors recognize is not known. TCRdb independently ran MiXCR on the reads; one entry per CDR3 protein. This sample carries 550,000 to 700,000 distinct CDR3 sequences, about 40% of them seen once, and the ten largest clones take 48%. This specimen consisted of cultured PBMCs, obtained from culture after CMV antigen stimulation. The receptor set was obtained from a human donor in good health (CMV status not recorded). Some clones in this sample may be carry-over from other donors' samples. Both conserved end residues are part of each CDR3. The D gene is left open where the match is weak. The size of a clone is reported for some rows only, either as once, few or many, or as a class for expanded clones.

cdr3_length,clone_size,d_call,v_call,j_call,cdr3_aa,cdr3_nt
14,-,TRBD1,TRBV20-1,TRBJ2-3,CSAREPTGGDTQYF,TGCAGTGCTAGAGAACCGACAGGGGGTGATACGCAGTATTTT
16,-,-,TRBV11-2,TRBJ1-1,CASSSTGTLGGTEAFF,TGTGCCAGCAGTTCAACCGGGACCCTCGGGGGCACTGAAGCTTTCTTT
16,-,TRBD2,TRBV9,TRBJ2-1,CASSPQGLESYNEQFF,TGTGCCAGCAGCCCCCAGGGACTAGAAAGCTACAATGAGCAGTTCTTC
17,-,TRBD1,TRBV28,TRBJ1-5,CASTFADRVISNQPQHF,TGTGCCAGCACATTCGCGGACAGGGTAATCTCGAATCAGCCCCAGCATTTT
17,-,TRBD2,TRBV6-8,TRBJ2-5,CASSYWASGGAVETQYF,TGTGCCAGCAGTTACTGGGCTAGCGGGGGGGCGGTGGAGACCCAGTACTTC
15,few,-,TRBV5-4,TRBJ1-1,CASSLGGRDYTEAFF,TGTGCCAGCAGCTTGGGGGGAAGGGATTACACTGAAGCTTTCTTT
14,-,-,TRBV4-1,TRBJ2-3,CASSPTPGVDTQYF,TGCGCCAGCAGCCCGACACCGGGGGTAGATACGCAGTATTTT
14,few,TRBD1,TRBV6-2/TRBV6-3,TRBJ1-1,CASSYGTEGTEAFF,TGTGCCAGCAGTTACGGGACAGAAGGGACTGAAGCTTTCTTT
15,-,-,TRBV7-2,TRBJ1-4,CASSPVQRTNEKLFF,TGTGCCAGCAGCCCTGTACAGAGAACTAATGAAAAACTGTTTTTT
15,-,TRBD1,TRBV7-2,TRBJ1-3,CASSWDRGSGNTIYF,TGTGCCAGCAGCTGGGACAGGGGCTCTGGAAACACCATATATTTT
16,-,-,TRBV7-2,TRBJ2-5,CASSLSSTGGRETQYF,TGTGCCAGCAGCTTATCCTCAACCGGGGGGCGGGAGACCCAGTACTTC
14,few,-,TRBV7-2,TRBJ2-1,CASSLVVTSNEQFF,TGTGCCAGCAGCTTAGTGGTGACTAGTAATGAGCAGTTCTTC
12,-,-,TRBV27,TRBJ2-1,CASSIQGDEQFF,TGTGCCAGCAGTATTCAGGGCGATGAGCAGTTCTTC
14,many,-,TRBV7-2,TRBJ2-7,CASSWRSVGYEQYF,TGTGCCAGCAGCTGGAGATCAGTAGGCTACGAGCAGTACTTC
12,-,-,TRBV6-2/TRBV6-3,TRBJ2-7,CASSSRGVEQYF,TGTGCCAGCAGTAGTCGCGGGGTCGAGCAGTACTTC
13,-,-,TRBV7-2,TRBJ1-5,CASTTGRNQPQHF,TGTGCCAGCACTACAGGCCGCAATCAGCCCCAGCATTTT